This TCR beta chain was identified during a study of blood T cell repertoires in COVID-19 (dated by TCRdb to the early 2020s). Turning to the overall study: Collaborator samples came from the United States, Italy and Spain and covered acute and convalescent phases of COVID-19. The samples were drawn from two sources: the first 160 participants of the ongoing ImmuneRACE study, and 1,000 to 1,500 subjects contributed by 6 global collaborators. The prospective study material was composed of cDNA or gDNA derived from T cells, B-cell-depleted T cells, or PBMCs. Deeply sampled blood TCRbeta repertoires from subjects exposed to, actively infected with, or recovered from COVID-19 were included in the dataset. The repertoires were made available in a free public database intended to serve as a resource for research on the immune response to SARS-CoV-2. A de-identified subject ID, COVID-19 status, age in years and sex were almost always included in the sample metadata. HLA class I and class II types, where available, came from metadata supplied by the sample provider rather than from assay-based typing.

A remark on this clone: There is no known antigen for this receptor. No quality values exist for individual bases; no much larger clone is one base distant.

Each collaborating institution followed its own protocols to collect whole blood in K2EDTA tubes. For TCRbeta analysis, collaborator samples were shipped as frozen whole blood, as isolated PBMCs, or as DNA extracted from either sample type. The investigation overall reported the following: How much clinical and demographic metadata was included differed by source and by participant, and the metadata was provided uncurated.

The germline V gene (reference sequence) specifies MNHEY as CDR1 and SMNVEV as CDR2. V trim: 6 bases; J trim: 7 bases; unmatched bases: 11. There are 15 amino acids in the CDR3, from cysteine to phenylalanine inclusive. Of the read, only the CDR3 DNA is kept; its 45 bases are in frame from base 1. TCRbeta CDR3 regions were amplified from genomic DNA using the immunoSEQ Assay, a bias-controlled multiplex PCR. For the original study's pipeline: Nucleated cell counts per sample were estimated from amplification of reference gene primers within the assay. Sequence reads were collapsed and filtered to measure the absolute abundance of every unique TCRbeta CDR3 rearrangement. For each sample, productive Simpson clonality was calculated as the square root of Simpson's diversity index across productive rearrangements. Held by TCRdb, this immuneACCESS table contains in-frame sequences only and omits some clones. Under half of the omission traces to an unresolved V gene where checked; the cause of the rest is unknown. V and J calls and clone size come straight from that table; D and trimming were deduced from the DNA. The sample contains roughly 71,000 clones, 75% to 90% of them found a single time. The ten top clones hold approximately 1.9% of the sample.

The rearrangement joined TRBV27 to TRBJ2-1; TRBD1 lines up with 8 middle nucleotides. The sample taken for sequencing was peripheral blood. The clonotype originates from a man aged 25 to 45 with acute or convalescent COVID-19. CDR3 region: CASRAWTGMYNEQFF. The DNA sequence is given as TGTGCCAGCAGGGCATGGACAGGGATGTATAATGAGCAGTTCTTC.